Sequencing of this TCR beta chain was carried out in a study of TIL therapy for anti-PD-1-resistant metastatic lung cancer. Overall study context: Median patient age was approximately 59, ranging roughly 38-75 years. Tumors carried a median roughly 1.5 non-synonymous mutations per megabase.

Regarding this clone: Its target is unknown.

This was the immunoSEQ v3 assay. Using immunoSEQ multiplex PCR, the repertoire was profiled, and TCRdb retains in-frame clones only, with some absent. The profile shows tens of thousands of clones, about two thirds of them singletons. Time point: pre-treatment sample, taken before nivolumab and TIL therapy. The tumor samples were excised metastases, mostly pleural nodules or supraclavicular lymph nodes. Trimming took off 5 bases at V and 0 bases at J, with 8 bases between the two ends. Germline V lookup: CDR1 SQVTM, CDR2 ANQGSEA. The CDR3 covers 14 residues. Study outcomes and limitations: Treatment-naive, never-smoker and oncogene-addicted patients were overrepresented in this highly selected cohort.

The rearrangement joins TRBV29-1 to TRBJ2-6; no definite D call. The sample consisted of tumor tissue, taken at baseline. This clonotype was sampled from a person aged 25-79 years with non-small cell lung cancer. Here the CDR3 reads CSVSGFSGANVLTF. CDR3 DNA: TGCAGCGTTAGTGGGTTCTCTGGGGCCAACGTCCTGACTTTC.